One sample yielded the 3 T cell receptor beta chains listed below, sequenced in a study of blood T cells in healthy people across ages. Alongside a J-beta primer mix, a sample-barcoded 5' primer served in a second PCR lasting roughly 7 to 11 cycles. TCRdb recomputed calls from the 5' RACE reads with MiXCR, one row per CDR3 protein. The data contain around 870,000 distinct CDR3 sequences, around 26% of them singletons. The sequenced sample consisted of blood. The receptors stem from a woman over 75 in good health.

This clonotype was picked up many times. The rearrangement links TRBV6-6 to TRBJ1-2, with 7 positions matching TRBD1. CDR3 length equals 17 residues. Trimming removed 6 bases from V and 2 bases from J; junction bases left unmatched: 15. The germline CDR1 and CDR2 sequences are MNHNY and SVGAGI (reference sequence). CDR3 residues: CASSRGGGQAINYGYTF. The CDR3 DNA reads TGTGCCAGCAGCCGGGGGGGCGGACAGGCGATAAACTATGGCTACACCTTC.

This clonotype was counted at least ten times. J is TRBJ2-5 and V is TRBV11-2; the D is unclear. Matching the DNA end better, TRBJ2-7 makes the J call doubtful. The CDR3 has 13 residues. In germline, CDR1 is SGHAT, CDR2 FQNNGV. In nucleotides, the CDR3 is TGTGCCAGCAGCTTGGGTTCTAGGGACGAGCAGTACTTC. It encodes CASSLGSRDEQYF.

The chain links TRBV2 to TRBJ2-1; 7 bases are shared with TRBD2. Germline V gene lookup returns CDR1 SNHLY and CDR2 FYNNEI. The CDR3 contains 16 residues. J gave up 0 bases and V 6 bases, and 8 bases lay outside the gene matches. The CDR3 DNA follows: TGTGCCAGCAGGCAGACTAGCCTGCACTCCTACAATGAGCAGTTCTTC. As protein: CASRQTSLHSYNEQFF.